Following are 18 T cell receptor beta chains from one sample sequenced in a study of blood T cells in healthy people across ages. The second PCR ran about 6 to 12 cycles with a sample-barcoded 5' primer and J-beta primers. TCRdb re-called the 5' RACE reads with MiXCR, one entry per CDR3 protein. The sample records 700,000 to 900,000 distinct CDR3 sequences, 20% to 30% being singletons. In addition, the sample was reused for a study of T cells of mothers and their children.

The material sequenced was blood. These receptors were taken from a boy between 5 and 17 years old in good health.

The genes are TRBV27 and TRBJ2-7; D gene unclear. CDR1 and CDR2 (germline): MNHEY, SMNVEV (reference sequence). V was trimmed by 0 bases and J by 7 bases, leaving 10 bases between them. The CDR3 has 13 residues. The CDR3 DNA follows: TGTGCCAGCAGTTTATCTTTGGCGGCGGAGCAGTACTTC. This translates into CASSLSLAAEQYF.

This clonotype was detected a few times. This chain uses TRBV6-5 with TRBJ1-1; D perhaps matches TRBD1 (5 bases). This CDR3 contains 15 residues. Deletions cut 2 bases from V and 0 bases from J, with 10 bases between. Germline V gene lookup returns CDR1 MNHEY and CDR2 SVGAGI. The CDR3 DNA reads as TGTGCCAGCAGTTACGGGGCAGCCTTGAACACTGAAGCTTTCTTT. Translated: CASSYGAALNTEAFF.

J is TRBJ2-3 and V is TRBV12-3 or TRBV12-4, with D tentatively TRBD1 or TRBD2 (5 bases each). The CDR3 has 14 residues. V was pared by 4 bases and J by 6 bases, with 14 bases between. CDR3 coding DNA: TGTGCCAGCAGTTCCAGCCCCGGGACGGATACGCAGTATTTT. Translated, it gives CASSSSPGTDTQYF.

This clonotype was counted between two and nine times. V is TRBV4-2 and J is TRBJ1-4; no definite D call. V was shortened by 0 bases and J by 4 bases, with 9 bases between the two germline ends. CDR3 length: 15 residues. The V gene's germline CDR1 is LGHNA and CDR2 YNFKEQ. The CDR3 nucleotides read TGTGCCAGCAGCCAAGAAGTTAACCTTAATGAAAAACTGTTTTTT. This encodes CASSQEVNLNEKLFF.

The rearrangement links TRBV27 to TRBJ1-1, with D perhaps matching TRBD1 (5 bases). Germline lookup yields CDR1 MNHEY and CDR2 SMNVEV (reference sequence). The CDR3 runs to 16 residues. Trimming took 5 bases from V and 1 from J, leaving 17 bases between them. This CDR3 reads CASSPQWGLKNTEAFF. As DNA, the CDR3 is TGTGCCAGCAGTCCCCAGTGGGGCCTCAAGAACACTGAAGCTTTCTTT.

The CDR3 sequence: CASSLPAERGLEQFF. The CDR3 coding sequence is TGCGCCAGCAGCTTGCCGGCTGAGCGGGGGTTGGAGCAGTTCTTC. The J gene is TRBJ2-5, the V gene TRBV5-1; 8 bases are a match to TRBD2. The end of the DNA is better explained by TRBJ2-1, so the J call may be wrong. Per the germline V gene, CDR1 is SGHRS and CDR2 is YFSETQ. The CDR3 is 15 amino acids.

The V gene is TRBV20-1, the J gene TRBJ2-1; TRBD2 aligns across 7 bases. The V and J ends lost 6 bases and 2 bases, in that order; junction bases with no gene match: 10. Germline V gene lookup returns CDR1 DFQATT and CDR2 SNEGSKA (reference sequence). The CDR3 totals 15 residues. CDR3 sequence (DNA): TGCAGTGCCACCTGGCCGGGGGGAACCTACAATGAGCAGTTCTTC. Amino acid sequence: CSATWPGGTYNEQFF.

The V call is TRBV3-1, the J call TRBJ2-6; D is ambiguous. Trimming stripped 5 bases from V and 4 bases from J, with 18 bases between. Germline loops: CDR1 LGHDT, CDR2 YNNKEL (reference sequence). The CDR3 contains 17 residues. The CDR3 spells CASSALWGSAGANVLTF. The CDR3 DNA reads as TGTGCCAGCAGCGCTCTGTGGGGTTCTGCGGGGGCCAACGTCCTGACTTTC.

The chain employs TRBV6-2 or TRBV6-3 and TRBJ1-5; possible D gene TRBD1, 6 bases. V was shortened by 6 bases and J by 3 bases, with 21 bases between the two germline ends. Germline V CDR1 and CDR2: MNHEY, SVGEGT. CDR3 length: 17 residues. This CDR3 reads CASRKDRLLGANQPQHF. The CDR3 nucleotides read TGTGCCAGCAGGAAAGACAGGTTGTTGGGGGCCAATCAGCCCCAGCATTTT.

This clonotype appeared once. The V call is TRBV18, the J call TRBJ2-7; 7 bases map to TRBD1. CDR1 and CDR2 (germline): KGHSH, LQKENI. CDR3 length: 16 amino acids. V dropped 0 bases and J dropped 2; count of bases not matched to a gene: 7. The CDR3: CASSPPKDRRTYEQYF. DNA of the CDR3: TGTGCCAGCTCACCACCGAAGGACAGGAGAACCTACGAGCAGTACTTC.

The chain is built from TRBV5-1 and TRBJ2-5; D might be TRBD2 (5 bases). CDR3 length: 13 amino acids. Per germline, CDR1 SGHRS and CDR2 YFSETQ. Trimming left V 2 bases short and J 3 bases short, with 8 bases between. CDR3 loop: CASSFEGKETQYF. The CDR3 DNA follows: TGCGCCAGCAGCTTCGAGGGAAAAGAGACCCAGTACTTC.

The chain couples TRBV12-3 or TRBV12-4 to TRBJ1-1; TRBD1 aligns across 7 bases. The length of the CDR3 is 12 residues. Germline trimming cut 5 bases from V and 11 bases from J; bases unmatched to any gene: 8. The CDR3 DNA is TGTGCCAGCAGTATGACAGGGTTGGTCGCTTTCTTT. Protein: CASSMTGLVAFF.

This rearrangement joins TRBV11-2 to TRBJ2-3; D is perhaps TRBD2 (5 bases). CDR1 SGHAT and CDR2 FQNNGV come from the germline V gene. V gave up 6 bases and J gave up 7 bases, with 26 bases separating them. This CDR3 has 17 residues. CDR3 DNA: TGTGCCAGCAGTTCACTCAGGACTCTGGCCGGAATGTATACGCAGTATTTT. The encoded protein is CASSSLRTLAGMYTQYF. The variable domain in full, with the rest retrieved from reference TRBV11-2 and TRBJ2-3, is EAGVAQSPRYKIIEKRQSVAFWCNPISGHATLYWYQQILGQGPKLLIQFQNNGVVDDSQLPKDRFSAERLKGVDSTLKIQPAKLEDSAVYLCASSSLRTLAGMYTQYFGPGTRLTVL.

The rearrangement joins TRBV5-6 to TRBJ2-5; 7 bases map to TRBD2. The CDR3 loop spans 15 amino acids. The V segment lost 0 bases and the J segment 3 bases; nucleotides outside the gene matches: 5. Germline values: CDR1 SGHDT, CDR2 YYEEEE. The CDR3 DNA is TGTGCCAGCAGCTTGGGTCGGCTAGCGGAAGAGACCCAGTACTTC. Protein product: CASSLGRLAEETQYF.

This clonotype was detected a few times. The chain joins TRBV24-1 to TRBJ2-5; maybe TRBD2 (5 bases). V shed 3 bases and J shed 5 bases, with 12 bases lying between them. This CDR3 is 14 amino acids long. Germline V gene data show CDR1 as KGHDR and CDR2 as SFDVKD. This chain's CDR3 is CATSDHRGHETQYF. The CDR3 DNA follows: TGTGCCACCAGTGATCATAGAGGGCACGAGACCCAGTACTTC.

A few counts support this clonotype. DNA of the CDR3: TGTGCCAGCAGCTCAACCGGGACCGCATTGAACACTGAAGCTTTCTTT. Translation gives CASSSTGTALNTEAFF. The chain employs TRBV7-3 and TRBJ1-1, with D possibly TRBD1 on 5 matching bases. With 4 bases removed from V and 0 bases from J, the gap between germline ends came to 15 bases. The CDR3 loop spans 16 amino acids. Germline assignment: CDR1 SGHTA and CDR2 FQGTGA.

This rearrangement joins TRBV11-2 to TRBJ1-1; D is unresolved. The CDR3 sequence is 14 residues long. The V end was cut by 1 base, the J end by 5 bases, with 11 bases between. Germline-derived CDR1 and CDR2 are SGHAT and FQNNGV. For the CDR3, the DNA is TGTGCCAGCAGCTTAGGTTGGGCCGGAACTGAAGCTTTCTTT. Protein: CASSLGWAGTEAFF.

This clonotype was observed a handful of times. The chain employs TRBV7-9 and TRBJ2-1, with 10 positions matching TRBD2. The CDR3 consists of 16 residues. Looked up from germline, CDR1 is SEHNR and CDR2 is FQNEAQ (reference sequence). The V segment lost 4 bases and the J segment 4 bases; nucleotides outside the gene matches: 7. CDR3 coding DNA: TGTGCCAGCAGCTCACGGACTAGCGGTGTTTACAATGAGCAGTTCTTC. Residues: CASSSRTSGVYNEQFF. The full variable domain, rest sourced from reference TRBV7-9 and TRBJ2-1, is DTGVSQNPRHKITKRGQNVTFRCDPISEHNRLYWYRQTLGQGPEFLTYFQNEAQLEKSRLLSDRFSAERPKGSFSTLEIQRTEQGDSAMYLCASSSRTSGVYNEQFFGPGTRLTVL.